Below, one T cell receptor (beta chain) is given with its context. Authors' analysis steps: Reference gene primer amplification gave estimated nucleated cell counts. The data were produced by immunoSEQ multiplex PCR, yet TCRdb's version contains in-frame clones alone and is incomplete. The V and J calls and the clone size are those of that table, but D and trimming were determined from the DNA. The table lists some 350,000 clones, around nine tenths of them singletons. This record comes from a study of blood T cell repertoires in COVID-19. The germline gives CDR1 SQVTM, CDR2 ANQGSEA. V was clipped by 4 bases and J by 7 bases, with 13 bases between them. CDR3 length: 12 residues.

This TCR came from a woman aged 65 to 85 with COVID-19, enrolled during active disease. Sequenced material: peripheral blood. The rearrangement joins TRBV29-1 to TRBJ1-2, with D perhaps matching TRBD1 (6 bases). CDR3 nucleotides: TGCAGCGTTGGGCAGGGGTATAGTGGCTACACCTTC. It yields the protein CSVGQGYSGYTF. The full variable domain, with the rest looked up from reference TRBV29-1 and TRBJ1-2, is SAVISQKPSRDICQRGTSLTIQCQVDSQVTMMFWYRQQPGQSLTLIATANQGSEATYESGFVIDKFPISRPNLTFSTLTVSNMSPEDSSIYLCSVGQGYSGYTFGSGTRLTVV.